What follows describes a single T cell receptor beta chain. Its antigen has not been determined. No base qualities exist here, and no much larger clone lies one base off it. As encoded in the germline V gene, CDR1 is SGHTS while CDR2 is YDEGEE. Trimming costs V 5 bases and J 6 bases, and their ends lie 15 bases apart. Counted from cysteine to phenylalanine, this CDR3 has 14 amino acids. The DNA shown is the 42-base CDR3, in frame from base 1. This sample was included in a study of T cell changes during pregnancy in multiple sclerosis (dated by TCRdb to about 2019). About the study as a whole: In women with multiple sclerosis, the researchers looked at how the T cell repertoire shifted as pregnancy progressed.

The library was made by the immunoSEQ multiplex PCR assay. Held by TCRdb, this immuneACCESS table contains in-frame sequences only and omits some clones. Under half of the omission traces to an unresolved V gene where checked; the cause of the rest is unknown. This sample gives some 42,000 clones in total; 85% to 95% of them show up just once. The top ten clones comprise approximately 0.61% of the sample. This specimen was CD4+ T cells from peripheral blood mononuclear cells, taken in the third trimester of pregnancy. The chain joins TRBV5-8 to TRBJ2-1, and perhaps TRBD2 as D gene, on 6 matching bases. The source is a female donor with multiple sclerosis, enrolled in a pregnancy study. In nucleotides, the sequence is TGTGCCAGCAGGGGGGACCGCGGGGCCAATGAGCAGTTCTTC. The resulting protein is CASRGDRGANEQFF.